These 27 T cell receptor beta chains share one sample of origin, sequenced in a study of T cell responses to AZD1222 COVID-19 vaccine. Only in-frame clones appear in the TCRdb table, and some are missing; sequencing was by immunoSEQ multiplex PCR. The repertoire holds some 160,000 clones, approximately 91% seen once, with roughly 2% in the top ten. The material was peripheral blood, obtained 28 days after the second AZD1222 dose. The source is an adult who received the AZD1222 COVID-19 vaccine.

The CDR3 DNA follows: TGTGCCAGCAGCTTAGGAGTGGGTACGGCTAACTATGGCTACACCTTC. The encoded protein is CASSLGVGTANYGYTF. The chain couples TRBV7-9 to TRBJ1-2; no firm D call. V was shortened by 1 base and J by 0 bases, with 12 bases between the two germline ends. CDR1 SEHNR and CDR2 FQNEAQ come from the germline V gene (reference sequence). The CDR3 spans 16 residues.

The CDR3 DNA sequence: TGCAGTGCTAGTGGGGTTAGAGGGAACACCGGGGAGCTGTTTTTT. Its protein is CSASGVRGNTGELFF. This chain links TRBV20-1 with TRBJ2-2; D ambiguous. The CDR3 spans 15 residues. In germline, CDR1 is DFQATT, CDR2 SNEGSKA (reference sequence). V dropped 3 bases and J dropped 1 base, with 12 bases sitting between them.

The V and J genes are TRBV5-1 and TRBJ1-2; TRBD1 aligns across 8 bases. V shed 2 bases, J shed 3 bases, and the junction held 3 bases outside the gene matches. The CDR3 consists of 14 residues. The germline CDR1 and CDR2 sequences are SGHRS and YFSETQ. The CDR3 bases are TGCGCCAGCAGCTTAGTACAGGGGGACTATGGCTACACCTTC. This translates into CASSLVQGDYGYTF.

The table lists this clone with a few counts. The chain links TRBV3-1 (or the pseudogene TRBV3-2) to TRBJ1-1; possibly TRBD1 for D (5 bases). With 3 bases removed from V and 1 base from J, the gap between germline ends came to 12 bases. The germline V gene encodes CDR1 LGHDT and CDR2 YNNKEL (reference sequence). The CDR3 runs to 15 residues. CDR3 DNA sequence: TGTGCCAGCAGCCACCACGACAGACAGAACACTGAAGCTTTCTTT. Translating gives CASSHHDRQNTEAFF.

In DNA form, the CDR3 reads TGCGCCAGCAGCTTGGTGGGGGCCGTTGAAGCTTTCTTT. Translated: CASSLVGAVEAFF. This chain joins TRBV5-1 and TRBJ1-1; tentatively, D is TRBD1 (6 bases). V was trimmed by 0 bases and J by 7 bases, leaving 10 bases between them. Germline V gene sequence: CDR1 SGHRS, CDR2 YFSETQ. The CDR3 sequence is 13 residues long.

This chain joins TRBV9 and TRBJ1-4; TRBD1 agrees at 8 bases. With 3 bases clipped from V and 4 bases from J, the junction kept 5 bases outside the gene matches. This CDR3 is built from 15 residues. Per the germline V gene, CDR1 is SGDLS and CDR2 is YYNGEE. CDR3 nucleotides: TGTGCCAGCAGCGAAGACAGGGGAGGTAATGAAAAACTGTTTTTT. Translation gives CASSEDRGGNEKLFF.

For the CDR3, the DNA is TGTGCCAGCAGCCGCCTCAGCTACGAGCAGTACTTC. As protein: CASSRLSYEQYF. J is TRBJ2-7 and V is TRBV3-1 (or the pseudogene TRBV3-2); D ambiguous. Trimming left V 4 bases short and J 3 bases short, with 7 bases between. The germline V gene encodes CDR1 LGHDT and CDR2 YNNKEL (reference sequence). The CDR3 sequence is 12 residues long.

The rearrangement joins TRBV29-1 to TRBJ1-3; D may be TRBD1 (6 bases). Trimming took 6 bases from V and 0 from J, leaving 9 bases between them. Germline-derived CDR1 and CDR2 are SQVTM and ANQGSEA. This CDR3 is 13 amino acids long. The CDR3 protein is CSVGGSSGNTIYF. CDR3 coding DNA: TGCAGCGTAGGGGGAAGCTCTGGAAACACCATATATTTT.

This chain joins TRBV9 and TRBJ2-5; D is perhaps TRBD2 (5 bases). The V end was cut by 4 bases, the J end by 2 bases, with 15 bases between. This CDR3 has 15 amino acids. The germline V gene encodes CDR1 SGDLS and CDR2 YYNGEE. CDR3 nucleotide sequence: TGTGCCAGCAGCCCGCTGGGAGATCGGCAAGAGACCCAGTACTTC. Its protein is CASSPLGDRQETQYF.

This chain links TRBV29-1 with TRBJ1-1, with TRBD1 as a possible D gene (6 bases). The CDR3 is 14 amino acids. Germline CDR1 and CDR2: SQVTM and ANQGSEA. V was clipped by 7 bases and J by 0 bases, with 15 bases between them. CDR3 DNA sequence: TGCAGCGCATCGGGGGCAGATATGAACACTGAAGCTTTCTTT. Protein: CSASGADMNTEAFF.

V usage is TRBV25-1 and J usage is TRBJ1-6; no definite D call. Deletions cut 4 bases from V and 10 bases from J, with 11 bases between. The germline V gene encodes CDR1 MGHDK and CDR2 SYGVNS. The CDR3 loop spans 13 amino acids. The chain's CDR3 is CASSGNIGSPLHF. The CDR3 DNA reads as TGTGCCAGCAGTGGAAATATAGGGTCACCCCTCCACTTT.

This chain uses TRBV19 with TRBJ2-2, with TRBD1 as a possible D gene (5 bases). This CDR3 is 13 amino acids long. Germline V gene lookup returns CDR1 LNHDA and CDR2 SQIVND (reference sequence). V lost 4 bases and J 5 bases, leaving 8 bases between the germline ends. The CDR3 DNA sequence: TGTGCCAGTAGTAAAAGGGGTACCGGGGAGCTGTTTTTT. Its protein product is CASSKRGTGELFF.

The gene calls are TRBV20-1 and TRBJ2-5, with D uncertain. Trimming removed 6 bases from V and 3 bases from J, with 5 bases in between. The CDR3 covers 10 residues. Germline-derived CDR1 and CDR2 are DFQATT and SNEGSKA (reference sequence). The CDR3 coding sequence is TGCAGTGCGTACGAAGAGACCCAGTACTTC. Translation: CSAYEETQYF.

The rearrangement links TRBV2 to TRBJ2-5; a possible D gene is TRBD2 (5 bases). Trimming shortened V by 7 bases and J by 3 bases, and 12 bases separated the two germline ends. Germline assignment: CDR1 SNHLY and CDR2 FYNNEI. CDR3 length: 13 residues. DNA for the CDR3: TGTGCCAGCAAGCGGACTTCAGAAGAGACCCAGTACTTC. It encodes CASKRTSEETQYF.

The chain links TRBV14 to TRBJ2-5; 8 positions match TRBD1. The V and J ends lost 0 bases and 4 bases, in that order; junction bases with no gene match: 7. This CDR3 spans 16 amino acids. Germline V gene sequence: CDR1 SGHDN, CDR2 FVKESK. This CDR3 is CASSQDRGTGGETQYF. CDR3 DNA sequence: TGTGCCAGCAGCCAAGATCGAGGGACAGGTGGAGAGACCCAGTACTTC.

V usage is TRBV29-1 and J usage is TRBJ1-2; D remains ambiguous. Trimming stripped 0 bases from V and 7 bases from J, with 6 bases between. Germline CDR1 reads SQVTM; CDR2 reads ANQGSEA. This CDR3 comprises 11 residues. The chain's CDR3 is CSVEDQPGYTF. The CDR3 DNA follows: TGCAGCGTTGAAGATCAGCCTGGCTACACCTTC.

V is TRBV29-1 and J is TRBJ1-6; D gene unclear. The CDR3 totals 14 residues. V was cut by 7 bases and J by 10 bases, with 20 bases left in between. Germline V CDR1 and CDR2: SQVTM, ANQGSEA. The DNA of the CDR3 is TGCAGCGCCCTAATCGGAGAACCAGGCTCACCCCTCCACTTT. This translates into CSALIGEPGSPLHF.

The V and J genes are TRBV5-1 and TRBJ2-5; unclear D gene. Germline V CDR1 and CDR2: SGHRS, YFSETQ. Deletions cut 0 bases from V and 1 base from J, with 7 bases between. The CDR3 contains 14 residues. CDR3 residues: CASSLGWVQETQYF. CDR3 DNA sequence: TGCGCCAGCAGCTTGGGTTGGGTCCAAGAGACCCAGTACTTC.

The V and J genes are TRBV7-8 and TRBJ2-2; D possibly corresponds to TRBD1 (7 bases). V lost 2 bases and J lost 4, with 14 bases in between. This CDR3 is 16 amino acids long. Germline V gene data show CDR1 as SGHVS and CDR2 as FQNEAQ. CDR3 loop: CASSLSRQGGTGELFF. The CDR3 DNA sequence: TGTGCCAGCAGCTTATCAAGACAGGGAGGCACCGGGGAGCTGTTTTTT.

This clone showed up just a few times. J is TRBJ1-6 and V is TRBV19, with unresolved D. V was cut by 5 bases and J by 15 bases, with 26 bases left in between. This CDR3 spans 16 amino acids. Germline values: CDR1 LNHDA, CDR2 SQIVND (reference sequence). The DNA of the CDR3 is TGTGCCAGTAGTCCCTCCGGGCGGTCCCAGTTTTCGGGCCTCCACTTT. Protein: CASSPSGRSQFSGLHF.

The chain links TRBV24-1 to TRBJ2-5; 13 bases are a match to TRBD2. The CDR3 runs to 16 residues. The trim removed 4 bases at V and 5 bases at J, leaving 6 bases unmatched. The germline V gene encodes CDR1 KGHDR and CDR2 SFDVKD. The CDR3, as DNA: TGTGCCACCAGTGACCCACTAGCGGGAGGGGGGGAGACCCAGTACTTC. Translating it yields CATSDPLAGGGETQYF.

This sequence joins TRBV24-1 and TRBJ2-7, with 7 bases aligning to TRBD1. The CDR3 has 16 amino acids. The J segment lost 5 bases and the V segment lost 7 bases, leaving 16 bases of the junction unmatched. Germline V gene sequence: CDR1 KGHDR, CDR2 SFDVKD. CDR3 DNA sequence: TGTGCCACCAGATCTTCAGAAGACAGGGTTTTGGACGAGCAGTACTTC. Amino acids: CATRSSEDRVLDEQYF.

The chain has TRBV18 and TRBJ1-5; a weak D match, TRBD1 (5 bases). The CDR3 contains 14 residues. V was cut by 2 bases and J by 10 bases, with 15 bases left in between. Germline-derived CDR1 and CDR2 are KGHSH and LQKENI. The CDR3 nucleotides read TGTGCCAGCTCACCAGATGCTCAAGGGGTTCCCCAGCATTTT. This translates into CASSPDAQGVPQHF.

V and J are TRBV5-1 and TRBJ2-2, with a weak D call TRBD2 (7 bases). The ends were cut back, 7 bases at V and 4 bases at J, with 14 bases in the middle. Germline V CDR1 and CDR2: SGHRS, YFSETQ. This CDR3 has 14 amino acids. CDR3 sequence: CASQGRESTGELFF. The DNA of the CDR3 is TGCGCCAGCCAGGGGCGGGAGAGCACCGGGGAGCTGTTTTTT. The whole variable domain, filled in from reference TRBV5-1 and TRBJ2-2, reads KAGVTQTPRYLIKTRGQQVTLSCSPISGHRSVSWYQQTPGQGLQFLFEYFSETQRNKGNFPGRFSGRQFSNSRSEMNVSTLELGDSALYLCASQGRESTGELFFGEGSRLTVL.

This rearrangement joins TRBV9 to TRBJ2-6; D is undetermined. Germline values: CDR1 SGDLS, CDR2 YYNGEE. This CDR3 is built from 15 residues. The V and J ends lost 4 bases and 2 bases respectively, with 10 bases between them. CDR3 nucleotides: TGTGCCAGCAGCTCTCGATCGGCTGGGGCCAACGTCCTGACTTTC. It codes for CASSSRSAGANVLTF.

The rearrangement links TRBV2 to TRBJ1-6; 7 nucleotides align to TRBD1. Trimming cost V 8 bases and J 7 bases; bases outside gene matches: 8. Germline V gene lookup returns CDR1 SNHLY and CDR2 FYNNEI. CDR3 length: 14 amino acids. CDR3 protein: CASHYRGGNSPLHF. The CDR3 coding sequence is TGTGCCAGCCATTACAGGGGTGGGAATTCACCCCTCCACTTT.

The J gene is TRBJ2-3, the V gene TRBV18; D is ambiguous. CDR1 is KGHSH, CDR2 LQKENI, per germline. V was clipped by 1 base and J by 6 bases, with 5 bases between them. The CDR3 totals 12 residues. The CDR3 protein is CASSPQADTQYF. The CDR3 DNA sequence: TGTGCCAGCTCACCACAGGCGGATACGCAGTATTTT.